The next 30 T cell receptor beta chains were all read from a single sample in a study of cytomegalovirus exposure and HLA in healthy donors (dated by TCRdb to between 2016 and 2019). To prepare the library, the immunoSEQ multiplex PCR assay was applied. For the multiplex PCR, a mixture combining 60 forward primers for TCR Vbeta segments and 13 reverse primers for TCR Jbeta segments was used. What TCRdb holds here is the immuneACCESS table cut down to in-frame rearrangements. Part of the clones is not present; checked against another copy, under half of the missing clones reflect an unresolved V gene, and the others are unexplained. This sample gives about 150,000 clones in total; approximately 68% of them show up just once. The ten largest clones add up to less than 2.5% of the sample. Sequences were obtained from PBMCs. The receptors originated from a man aged 40-55 years in good health and CMV-seronegative.

The genes are TRBV30 and TRBJ2-1; D perhaps matches TRBD1 (5 bases). V lost 3 bases and J 3 bases, leaving 9 bases between the germline ends. CDR1 and CDR2 (germline): GTSNPN, SVGIG (reference sequence). The CDR3 sequence is 13 residues long. CDR3: CAWRGAGYNEQFF. In nucleotides, the CDR3 is TGTGCCTGGAGAGGGGCCGGCTACAATGAGCAGTTCTTC.

This clone was found once. The rearrangement links TRBV5-4 to TRBJ2-7; a possible D gene is TRBD1 (6 bases). Trimming removed 4 bases at V and 6 bases at J, with 11 bases between. Germline values: CDR1 SGHNT, CDR2 YYREEE (reference sequence). The CDR3 length is 12 residues. DNA of the CDR3: TGTGCCAGCAGCCCCCAGGGGCTCGAGCAGTACTTC. It encodes CASSPQGLEQYF.

J is TRBJ2-7 and V is TRBV28; 10 nucleotides line up with TRBD2. Trimming at V came to 4 bases and at J to 7 bases, leaving 10 bases not matched to a gene. The CDR3 spans 15 residues. CDR1 is MDHEN and CDR2 is SYDVKM in the germline V gene. Written as DNA, the CDR3 is TGTGCCAGCAGTTCCCCGGGAGCGGGAGGGGGTGAGCAGTACTTC. Translation: CASSSPGAGGGEQYF.

The rearrangement links TRBV5-4 to TRBJ2-7; TRBD1 might be the D (5 bases). Trimming left V 4 bases short and J 6 bases short, with 11 bases between. This CDR3 is 12 amino acids long. CDR1 and CDR2 from the germline V gene are SGHNT and YYREEE (reference sequence). In nucleotides, the CDR3 is TGTGCCAGCAGCGGCAGGGATTCCGAGCAGTACTTC. Translated: CASSGRDSEQYF. The full variable domain, rest sourced from reference TRBV5-4 and TRBJ2-7, is ETGVTQSPTHLIKTRGQQVTLRCSSQSGHNTVSWYQQALGQGPQFIFQYYREEENGRGNFPPRFSGLQFPNYSSELNVNALELDDSALYLCASSGRDSEQYFGPGTRLTVT.

The chain's CDR3 is CASNRGGEADTQYF. The CDR3 region has the DNA TGCGCCAGCAATCGAGGGGGCGAGGCAGATACGCAGTATTTT. The gene calls are TRBV5-1 and TRBJ2-3; 7 bases are shared with TRBD1. This CDR3 spans 14 amino acids. Germline V CDR1 and CDR2: SGHRS, YFSETQ. Trimming took 6 bases from V and 4 from J; bases not matched to a gene: 8.

The chain combines TRBV4-3 with TRBJ2-1; 10 bases line up with TRBD2. This CDR3 spans 17 amino acids. The germline V gene encodes CDR1 LGHNA and CDR2 YSLEER. V lost 0 bases, J lost 6 bases, and 8 bases stayed unmatched. CDR3 region: CASSQDPSSGSANEQFF. The DNA for the CDR3 is TGCGCCAGCAGCCAAGATCCATCTAGCGGGAGTGCCAATGAGCAGTTCTTC.

This sequence joins TRBV2 and TRBJ2-1; 10 bases match TRBD2. The trim removed 8 bases at V and 7 bases at J, leaving 8 bases unmatched. The CDR3 sequence is 14 residues long. Germline V gene lookup returns CDR1 SNHLY and CDR2 FYNNEI. CDR3 sequence: CASRPGLAINEQFF. The DNA of the CDR3 is TGTGCCAGCCGGCCGGGACTAGCGATAAATGAGCAGTTCTTC.

A remark on this clone: One end of the junction varies from germline; a read error may be responsible. The chain uses TRBV14 and TRBJ1-4, with 8 bases that match TRBD1. Germline loops: CDR1 SGHDN, CDR2 FVKESK. The length of the CDR3 is 15 residues. CDR3 sequence (DNA): TGTGCCAGCAGCAAAGAGACAGGGGTGGATGAAAAACTGTTTTTT. Translation: CASSKETGVDEKLFF.

The CDR3 DNA is TGTGCCAGCTCACCCTACCATGTAACAGGCATTTATAATGAAAAACTGTTTTTT. It translates to CASSPYHVTGIYNEKLFF. This chain connects TRBV18 to TRBJ1-4, with TRBD1 as a possible D gene (5 bases). Germline CDR1 KGHSH, CDR2 LQKENI. With 3 bases removed from V and 4 bases from J, the gap between germline ends came to 21 bases. This CDR3 comprises 18 residues.

This clone showed up just once. The chain carries TRBV19 and TRBJ1-1; D might be TRBD1 (6 bases). Trimming cost V 2 bases and J 6 bases, with 16 bases left between them. Germline-derived CDR1 and CDR2 are LNHDA and SQIVND (reference sequence). CDR3 length: 15 amino acids. The CDR3 bases are TGTGCCAGTAGTATAAATCCGTTAGGGGGGGCTGAAGCTTTCTTT. Its translation: CASSINPLGGAEAFF.

The gene calls are TRBV5-4 and TRBJ2-1; TRBD2 agrees at 8 bases. The CDR3 sequence is 15 residues long. CDR1 is SGHNT and CDR2 is YYREEE in the germline V gene (reference sequence). J gave up 4 bases and V 0 bases, and 3 bases lay outside the gene matches. The CDR3 DNA sequence: TGTGCCAGCAGCTTGGCCGGGGGGGTTTACAATGAGCAGTTCTTC. Translation gives CASSLAGGVYNEQFF. The entire variable domain, with the rest obtained from reference TRBV5-4 and TRBJ2-1, is as follows: ETGVTQSPTHLIKTRGQQVTLRCSSQSGHNTVSWYQQALGQGPQFIFQYYREEENGRGNFPPRFSGLQFPNYSSELNVNALELDDSALYLCASSLAGGVYNEQFFGPGTRLTVL.

Only one count was recorded for this clone. The chain joins TRBV7-9 to TRBJ1-4; D unresolved. Trimming pared 5 bases from V and 5 bases from J, leaving 18 bases between. Per germline, CDR1 SEHNR and CDR2 FQNEAQ (reference sequence). The CDR3 consists of 16 residues. The CDR3 bases are TGTGCCAGCAGCCTCATATCGGGTCACGGCAATGAAAAACTGTTTTTT. As protein: CASSLISGHGNEKLFF.

This clone appeared once. This chain uses TRBV27 with TRBJ2-1, with D perhaps TRBD2 (6 bases). Germline V gives CDR1 MNHEY, CDR2 SMNVEV (reference sequence). This CDR3 contains 14 residues. Trimming took off 7 bases at V and 5 bases at J, with 15 bases between the two ends. The CDR3 reads CASTPTSPHNEQFF. The CDR3 DNA is TGTGCCAGCACCCCAACTAGCCCGCACAATGAGCAGTTCTTC.

This rearrangement joins TRBV6-6 to TRBJ2-7; the match to TRBD1 covers 8 bases. CDR3 length equals 14 residues. Germline V gene lookup returns CDR1 MNHNY and CDR2 SVGAGI (reference sequence). Trimming at V came to 5 bases and at J to 4 bases, leaving 7 bases not matched to a gene. The CDR3 coding sequence is TGTGCCAGCAGTGCTGTGAGACAGGGGTACGAGCAGTACTTC. Translated: CASSAVRQGYEQYF.

The chain links TRBV5-6 to TRBJ2-7, with 11 bases fitting TRBD1. Unmatched junction bases numbered 3, after V lost 0 bases and J lost 1 base. Germline loops: CDR1 SGHDT, CDR2 YYEEEE. The CDR3 is 16 amino acids. This CDR3 is CASSLGGTGGSYEQYF. The DNA of the CDR3 is TGTGCCAGCAGCTTGGGGGGGACAGGGGGATCCTACGAGCAGTACTTC.

The chain is built from TRBV2 and TRBJ1-6, with TRBD1 identical over 10 bases. The trim removed 0 bases at V and 10 bases at J, leaving 3 bases unmatched. The CDR3 covers 15 residues. The V gene's germline CDR1 is SNHLY and CDR2 FYNNEI. This chain's CDR3 is CASSEAGTGDSPLHF. CDR3 in DNA: TGTGCCAGCAGTGAAGCCGGGACAGGGGACTCACCCCTCCACTTT.

The genes are TRBV6-1 and TRBJ2-7, with D possibly being TRBD2 (6 bases). The CDR3 length is 13 residues. The germline V gene encodes CDR1 MNHNS and CDR2 SASEGT. The CDR3 reads CAIRGTVSYEQYF. Written as DNA, the CDR3 is TGTGCTATTCGCGGGACGGTCTCCTACGAGCAGTACTTC.

The rearrangement links TRBV28 to TRBJ2-5, with 9 bases identical to TRBD2. The end of the DNA is better explained by TRBJ2-7, so the J call may be wrong. CDR1 and CDR2 (germline): MDHEN, SYDVKM. This CDR3 has 15 residues. The CDR3 here is CASSLGLALTYEQYF. CDR3 DNA sequence: TGTGCCAGCAGTCTCGGACTAGCGTTAACCTACGAGCAGTACTTC.

The rearrangement uses TRBV5-1 and TRBJ1-1, with 7 bases matching TRBD1. Germline V gene sequence: CDR1 SGHRS, CDR2 YFSETQ. The junction had 7 bases not matched to a gene; V was cut back by 0 bases and J by 2 bases. The CDR3 has 16 residues. The CDR3 DNA follows: TGCGCCAGCAGCTTGGCCCCAGGGGGGAGTAACACTGAAGCTTTCTTT. It is translated as CASSLAPGGSNTEAFF.

The rearrangement links TRBV11-3 to TRBJ1-2; D uncertain. Between the trimmed V and J ends, which lost 3 bases and 4 bases, there was a span of 9 bases. The CDR3 is 13 residues long. Germline-derived CDR1 and CDR2 are SGHNT and YENEEA. The CDR3 here is CASSLPSGYGYTF. The CDR3 DNA reads as TGTGCCAGCAGCTTGCCATCCGGCTATGGCTACACCTTC.

This chain links TRBV5-1 with TRBJ1-1, with TRBD1 matching 7 bases. The length of the CDR3 is 14 residues. The J segment lost 3 bases and the V segment lost 3 bases, leaving 5 bases of the junction unmatched. Germline CDR1 and CDR2: SGHRS and YFSETQ. CDR3 loop: CASSWTGGDTEAFF. The CDR3 nucleotides are TGCGCCAGCAGCTGGACAGGTGGCGACACTGAAGCTTTCTTT. Using reference TRBV5-1 and TRBJ1-1 for the parts outside the CDR3, the full variable domain is KAGVTQTPRYLIKTRGQQVTLSCSPISGHRSVSWYQQTPGQGLQFLFEYFSETQRNKGNFPGRFSGRQFSNSRSEMNVSTLELGDSALYLCASSWTGGDTEAFFGQGTRLTVV.

This clone has more than one count but fewer than ten. Here the CDR3 reads CASSLPPSDTQYF. CDR3 bases: TGTGCCAGCAGTTTACCCCCCTCAGATACGCAGTATTTT. This chain joins TRBV28 and TRBJ2-3, with D hard to call. Trimming cost V 2 bases and J 4 bases, with 7 bases left between them. Germline V gene lookup returns CDR1 MDHEN and CDR2 SYDVKM. This CDR3 region has 13 residues. Combining the CDR3 with reference TRBV28 and TRBJ2-3 gives the whole variable domain DVKVTQSSRYLVKRTGEKVFLECVQDMDHENMFWYRQDPGLGLRLIYFSYDVKMKEKGDIPEGYSVSREKKERFSLILESASTNQTSMYLCASSLPPSDTQYFGPGTRLTVL.

This clone has just a few counts. The rearrangement joins TRBV6-5 to TRBJ2-5; 8 bases are a match to TRBD2. The CDR3 has 14 amino acids. Per the germline V gene, CDR1 is MNHEY and CDR2 is SVGAGI. After removal of 5 bases from V and 3 bases from J, the junction contained 5 bases not matched to a gene. Here the CDR3 DNA reads TGTGCCAGCAGTCTCACTAGCGGAGAAGAGACCCAGTACTTC. Translating it yields CASSLTSGEETQYF.

This clone is a singleton in its sample. The chain couples TRBV27 to TRBJ2-1, with unresolved D. This CDR3 is built from 14 residues. Trimming cost V 3 bases and J 0 bases, with 6 bases left between them. Germline V gene sequence: CDR1 MNHEY, CDR2 SMNVEV (reference sequence). The CDR3 DNA is TGTGCCAGCAGTTTTCAGGACTCCTACAATGAGCAGTTCTTC. The encoded protein is CASSFQDSYNEQFF.

The rearrangement links TRBV6-5 to TRBJ1-4, with 7 bases that match TRBD1. Germline assignment: CDR1 MNHEY and CDR2 SVGAGI. J gave up 3 bases and V 6 bases, and 4 bases lay outside the gene matches. This CDR3 contains 14 residues. CDR3 DNA sequence: TGTGCCAGCAGAAAACAGGGGCCTAATGAAAAACTGTTTTTT. Amino acid sequence: CASRKQGPNEKLFF.

The chain carries TRBV28 and TRBJ2-5; 11 positions agree with TRBD2. The CDR3 consists of 15 residues. Germline V gene lookup returns CDR1 MDHEN and CDR2 SYDVKM. V gave up 5 bases and J gave up 1 base; unmatched junction bases: 3. In nucleotides, the CDR3 is TGTGCCAGCAGTGGACTAGCGGGCTTCCAAGAGACCCAGTACTTC. Its translation is CASSGLAGFQETQYF. The variable domain in full, with the rest retrieved from reference TRBV28 and TRBJ2-5, is DVKVTQSSRYLVKRTGEKVFLECVQDMDHENMFWYRQDPGLGLRLIYFSYDVKMKEKGDIPEGYSVSREKKERFSLILESASTNQTSMYLCASSGLAGFQETQYFGPGTRLLVL.

The chain couples TRBV5-1 to TRBJ2-7; 7 bases line up with TRBD1. CDR3 length: 17 amino acids. Germline V gives CDR1 SGHRS, CDR2 YFSETQ. The V segment lost 1 base and the J segment 2 bases; nucleotides outside the gene matches: 12. In nucleotides, the CDR3 is TGCGCCAGCAGCTTGTCCATTCCTCCCGGGACAGCCTACGAGCAGTACTTC. This codes for CASSLSIPPGTAYEQYF.

This clone was picked up a small number of times. The chain is built from TRBV10-1 and TRBJ2-7; 8 nucleotides match TRBD2. The V gene end was trimmed by 3 bases and the J gene end by 2 bases; junction bases not matched to a gene: 6. The CDR3 covers 15 residues. Germline V gives CDR1 WNHNN, CDR2 SYGVQD (reference sequence). CDR3 bases: TGCGCCAGCAGTGATAGGGCGGGAGGCCCCTACGAGCAGTACTTC. Translated: CASSDRAGGPYEQYF.

The V call is TRBV5-1, the J call TRBJ2-7; 11 bases are a match to TRBD1. Germline lookup yields CDR1 SGHRS and CDR2 YFSETQ. The ends lost 4 bases at V and 5 bases at J; junction bases unmatched: 5. This CDR3 region has 14 residues. In DNA, the CDR3 is TGCGCCAGCAGCCCCAGGACAGGGGGCCACGAGCAGTACTTC. It specifies CASSPRTGGHEQYF.

On this clone: The junction differs from germline at one of its ends, possibly a read error. In the same sample, other DNA sequences code for this CDR3. The chain recombines TRBV29-1 with TRBJ1-5; unclear D gene. Germline loops: CDR1 SQVTM, CDR2 ANQGSEA. The CDR3 is made up of 11 amino acids. The CDR3 nucleotides read TGCAGCGTCGGAGAGAATCAGCCCCAGAATTTT. This sequence encodes CSVGENQPQNF. Supplemented by reference TRBV29-1 and TRBJ1-5, the full variable domain reads SAVISQKPSRDICQRGTSLTIQCQVDSQVTMMFWYRQQPGQSLTLIATANQGSEATYESGFVIDKFPISRPNLTFSTLTVSNMSPEDSSIYLCSVGENQPQNFGDGTRLSIL.